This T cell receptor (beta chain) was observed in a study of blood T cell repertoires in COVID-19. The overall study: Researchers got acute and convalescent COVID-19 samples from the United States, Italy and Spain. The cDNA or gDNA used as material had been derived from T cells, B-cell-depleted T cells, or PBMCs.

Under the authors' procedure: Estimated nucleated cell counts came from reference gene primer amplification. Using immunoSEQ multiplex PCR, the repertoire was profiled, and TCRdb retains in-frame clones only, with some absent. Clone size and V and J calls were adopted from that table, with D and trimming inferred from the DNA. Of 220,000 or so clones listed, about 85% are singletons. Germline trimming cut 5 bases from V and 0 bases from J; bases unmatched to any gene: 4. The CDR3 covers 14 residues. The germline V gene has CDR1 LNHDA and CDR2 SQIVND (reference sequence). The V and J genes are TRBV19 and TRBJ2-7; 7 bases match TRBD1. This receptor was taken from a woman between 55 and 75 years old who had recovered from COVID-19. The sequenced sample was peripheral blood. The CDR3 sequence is CASSWGQSSYEQYF. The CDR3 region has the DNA TGTGCCAGTAGTTGGGGACAGAGCTCCTACGAGCAGTACTTC.